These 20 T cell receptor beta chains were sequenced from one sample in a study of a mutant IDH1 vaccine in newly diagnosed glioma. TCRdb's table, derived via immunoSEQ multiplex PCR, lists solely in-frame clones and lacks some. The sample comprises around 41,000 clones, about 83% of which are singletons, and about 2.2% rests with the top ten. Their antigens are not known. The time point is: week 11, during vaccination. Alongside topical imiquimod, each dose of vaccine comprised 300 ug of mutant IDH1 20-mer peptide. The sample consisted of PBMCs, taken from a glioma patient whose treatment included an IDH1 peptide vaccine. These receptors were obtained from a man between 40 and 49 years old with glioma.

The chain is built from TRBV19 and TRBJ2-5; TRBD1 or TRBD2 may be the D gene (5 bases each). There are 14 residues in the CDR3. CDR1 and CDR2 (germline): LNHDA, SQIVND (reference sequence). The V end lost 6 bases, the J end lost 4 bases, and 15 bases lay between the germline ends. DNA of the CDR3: TGTGCCAGTAGGGTTAATCGGGGCTCAGAGACCCAGTACTTC. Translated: CASRVNRGSETQYF.

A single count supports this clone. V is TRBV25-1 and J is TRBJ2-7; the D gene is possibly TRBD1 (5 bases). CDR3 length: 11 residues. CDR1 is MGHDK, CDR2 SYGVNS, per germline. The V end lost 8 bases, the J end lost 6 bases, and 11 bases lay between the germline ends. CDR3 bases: TGTGCCAGCCAAAAGGGGCTCGAGCAGTACTTC. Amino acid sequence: CASQKGLEQYF.

For the CDR3, the DNA is TGTGCCAGCAGCTGGGCGGGACAGGGGATTCAAGAGACCCAGTACTTC. It encodes CASSWAGQGIQETQYF. J is TRBJ2-5 and V is TRBV7-2; 10 bases fit TRBD1. Losses at the gene ends were 4 bases for V and 2 bases for J; bases not matched to a gene: 7. Germline V gene lookup returns CDR1 SGHTA and CDR2 FQGNSA. The CDR3 consists of 16 residues. Based on the CDR3 plus reference TRBV7-2 and TRBJ2-5, the full variable domain is GAGVSQSPSNKVTEKGKDVELRCDPISGHTALYWYRQSLGQGLEFLIYFQGNSAPDKSGLPSDRFSAERTGGSVSTLTIQRTQQEDSAVYLCASSWAGQGIQETQYFGPGTRLLVL.

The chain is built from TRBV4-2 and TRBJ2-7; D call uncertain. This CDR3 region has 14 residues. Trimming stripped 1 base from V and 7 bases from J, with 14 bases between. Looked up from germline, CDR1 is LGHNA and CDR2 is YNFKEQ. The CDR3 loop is CASSQVELPWEQYF. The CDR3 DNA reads TGTGCCAGCAGCCAAGTCGAGCTGCCATGGGAGCAGTACTTC.

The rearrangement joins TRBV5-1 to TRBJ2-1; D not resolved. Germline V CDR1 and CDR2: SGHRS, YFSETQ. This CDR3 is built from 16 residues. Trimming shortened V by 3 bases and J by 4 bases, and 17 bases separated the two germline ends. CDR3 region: CASSSPPGLKYNEQFF. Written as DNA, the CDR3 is TGCGCCAGCAGCTCCCCCCCCGGTCTGAAATACAATGAGCAGTTCTTC. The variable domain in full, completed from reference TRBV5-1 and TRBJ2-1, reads KAGVTQTPRYLIKTRGQQVTLSCSPISGHRSVSWYQQTPGQGLQFLFEYFSETQRNKGNFPGRFSGRQFSNSRSEMNVSTLELGDSALYLCASSSPPGLKYNEQFFGPGTRLTVL.

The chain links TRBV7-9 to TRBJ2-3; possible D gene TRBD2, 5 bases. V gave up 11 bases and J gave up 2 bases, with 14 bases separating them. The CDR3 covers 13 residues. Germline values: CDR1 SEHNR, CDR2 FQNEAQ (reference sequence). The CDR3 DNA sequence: TGTGCCGACCGGAGCGGCTACACAGATACGCAGTATTTT. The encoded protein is CADRSGYTDTQYF.

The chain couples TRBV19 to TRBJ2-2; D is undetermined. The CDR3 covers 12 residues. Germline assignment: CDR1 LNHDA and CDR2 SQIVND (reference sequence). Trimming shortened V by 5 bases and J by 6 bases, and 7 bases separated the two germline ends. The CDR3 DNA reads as TGTGCCAGTAGTTTCCGCCCCGGGGAGCTGTTTTTT. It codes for CASSFRPGELFF.

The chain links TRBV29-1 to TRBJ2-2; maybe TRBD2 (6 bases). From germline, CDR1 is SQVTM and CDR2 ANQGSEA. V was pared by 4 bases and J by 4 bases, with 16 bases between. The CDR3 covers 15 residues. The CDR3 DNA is TGCAGCGTTGTGGGGGGAGATGGGATCACCGGGGAGCTGTTTTTT. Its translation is CSVVGGDGITGELFF.

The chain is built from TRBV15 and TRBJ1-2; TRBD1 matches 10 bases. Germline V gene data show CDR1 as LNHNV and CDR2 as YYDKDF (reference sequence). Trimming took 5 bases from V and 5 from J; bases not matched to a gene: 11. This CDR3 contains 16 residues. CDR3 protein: CATSVFGAGQGYGYTF. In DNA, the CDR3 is TGTGCCACCAGCGTTTTCGGTGCGGGACAGGGGTATGGCTACACCTTC. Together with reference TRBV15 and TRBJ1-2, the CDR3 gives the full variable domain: DAMVIQNPRYQVTQFGKPVTLSCSQTLNHNVMYWYQQKSSQAPKLLFHYYDKDFNNEADTPDNFQSRRPNTSFCFLDIRSPGLGDTAMYLCATSVFGAGQGYGYTFGSGTRLTVV.

The CDR3 reads CASSLRLSTDTQYF. The CDR3 nucleotides read TGTGCCAGCAGCTTACGGCTAAGCACAGATACGCAGTATTTT. The V gene is TRBV5-6, the J gene TRBJ2-3; D is uncertain. V lost 2 bases, J lost 0 bases, and 7 bases lay in between. Germline CDR1 is SGHDT and CDR2 is YYEEEE. The CDR3 spans 14 residues.

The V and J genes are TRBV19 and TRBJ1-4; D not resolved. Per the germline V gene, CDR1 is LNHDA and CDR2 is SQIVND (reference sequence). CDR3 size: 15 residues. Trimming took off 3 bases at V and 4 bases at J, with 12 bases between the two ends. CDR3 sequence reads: CASSILSSGNEKLFF. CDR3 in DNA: TGTGCCAGTAGTATTTTAAGCAGCGGTAATGAAAAACTGTTTTTT.

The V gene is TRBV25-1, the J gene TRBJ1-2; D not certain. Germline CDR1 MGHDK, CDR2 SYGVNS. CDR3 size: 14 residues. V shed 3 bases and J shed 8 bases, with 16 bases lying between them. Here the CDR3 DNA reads TGTGCCAGCAGTGAGCCCGGTACTCTGACGGGCTACACCTTC. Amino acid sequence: CASSEPGTLTGYTF.

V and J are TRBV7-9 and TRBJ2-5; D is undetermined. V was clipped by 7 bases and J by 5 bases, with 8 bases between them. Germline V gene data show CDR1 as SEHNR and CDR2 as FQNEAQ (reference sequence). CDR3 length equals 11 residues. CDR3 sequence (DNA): TGTGCCAGCACGGTAGGGGAGACCCAGTACTTC. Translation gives CASTVGETQYF.

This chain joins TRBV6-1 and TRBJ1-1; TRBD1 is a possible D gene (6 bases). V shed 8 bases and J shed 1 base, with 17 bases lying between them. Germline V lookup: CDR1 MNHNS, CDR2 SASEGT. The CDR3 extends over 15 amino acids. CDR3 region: CASLIGDKKNTEAFF. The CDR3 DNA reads TGTGCCAGCTTAATCGGGGACAAAAAGAACACTGAAGCTTTCTTT.

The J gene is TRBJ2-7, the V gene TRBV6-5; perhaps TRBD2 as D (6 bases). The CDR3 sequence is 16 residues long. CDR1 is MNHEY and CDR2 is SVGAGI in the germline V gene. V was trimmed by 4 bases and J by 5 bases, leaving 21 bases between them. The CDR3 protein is CASSSPAGPASHEQYF. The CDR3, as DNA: TGTGCCAGCAGTTCCCCAGCGGGCCCTGCGTCCCACGAGCAGTACTTC.

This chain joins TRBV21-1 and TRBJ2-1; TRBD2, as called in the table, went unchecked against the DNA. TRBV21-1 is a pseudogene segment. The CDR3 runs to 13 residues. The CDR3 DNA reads TGTGCCAGCGGGGACCGGGGGATGTACGAGCAGTTCTTC. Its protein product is CASGDRGMYEQFF.

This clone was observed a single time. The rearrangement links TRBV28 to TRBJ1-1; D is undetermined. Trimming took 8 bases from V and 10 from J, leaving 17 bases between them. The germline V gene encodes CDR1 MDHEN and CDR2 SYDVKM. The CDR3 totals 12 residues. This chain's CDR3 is CASFLREHGAFF. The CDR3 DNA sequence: TGTGCCAGCTTTCTGCGGGAACATGGAGCTTTCTTT.

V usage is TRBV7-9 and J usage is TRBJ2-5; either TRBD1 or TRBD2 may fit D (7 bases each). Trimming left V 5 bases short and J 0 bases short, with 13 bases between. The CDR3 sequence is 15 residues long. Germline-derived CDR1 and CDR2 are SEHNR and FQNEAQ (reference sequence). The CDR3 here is CASSQGGGHQETQYF. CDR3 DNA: TGTGCCAGCAGCCAGGGAGGGGGCCACCAAGAGACCCAGTACTTC. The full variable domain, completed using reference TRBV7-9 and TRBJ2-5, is DTGVSQNPRHKITKRGQNVTFRCDPISEHNRLYWYRQTLGQGPEFLTYFQNEAQLEKSRLLSDRFSAERPKGSFSTLEIQRTEQGDSAMYLCASSQGGGHQETQYFGPGTRLLVL.

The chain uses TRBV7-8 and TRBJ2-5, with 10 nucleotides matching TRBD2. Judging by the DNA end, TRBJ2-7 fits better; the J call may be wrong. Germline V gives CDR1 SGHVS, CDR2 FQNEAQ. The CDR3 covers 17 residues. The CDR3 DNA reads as TGTGCCAGCAGACGAGGCACTAGCGGGACGAGCTCCTACGAGCAGTACTTC. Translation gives CASRRGTSGTSSYEQYF.

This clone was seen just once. The CDR3 loop is CASSEADAPYEQYF. CDR3 DNA sequence: TGCGCCAGCTCTGAAGCGGATGCTCCGTACGAGCAGTACTTC. V usage is TRBV5-1 and J usage is TRBJ2-7; D might be TRBD2 (5 bases). Trimming shortened V by 7 bases and J by 4 bases, and 18 bases separated the two germline ends. Germline V CDR1 and CDR2: SGHRS, YFSETQ. The CDR3 sequence is 14 residues long.